Below are 24 T cell receptor beta chains sequenced from a single sample in a study of blood T cell repertoires in COVID-19. Produced via immunoSEQ multiplex PCR; TCRdb's table is partial and in-frame only. The sample lists some 270,000 clones; 89% were seen once. Sample: PBMCs or T cells enriched from blood (not recorded which). The receptors originated from a woman aged 40 to 50 who had recovered from COVID-19.

The rearrangement joins TRBV4-2 to TRBJ1-1, with 8 bases aligning to TRBD1. Germline lookup yields CDR1 LGHNA and CDR2 YNFKEQ. This CDR3 region has 15 residues. J lost 0 bases, V lost 4 bases, and 4 bases had no gene match. The CDR3 sequence: CASSPRTGMNTEAFF. CDR3 coding DNA: TGTGCCAGCAGCCCCAGGACAGGGATGAACACTGAAGCTTTCTTT.

This chain links TRBV9 with TRBJ1-1; 8 bases are shared with TRBD1. The CDR3 loop spans 18 amino acids. V shed 2 bases and J 3 bases; nucleotides not matched to a gene: 15. CDR1 and CDR2 (germline): SGDLS, YYNGEE. The CDR3 sequence: CASSVHSPWQGADTEAFF. The CDR3 nucleotides read TGTGCCAGCAGCGTCCATAGCCCCTGGCAGGGGGCGGACACTGAAGCTTTCTTT.

J is TRBJ1-2 and V is TRBV7-6; no reliable D call. CDR3 length equals 13 residues. The V gene lost 1 base and the J gene lost 8 bases, with 11 bases spanning the gap. Germline V lookup: CDR1 SGHVS, CDR2 FNYEAQ. The CDR3 sequence: CASSLVDSQGYTF. CDR3 sequence (DNA): TGTGCCAGCAGCTTAGTGGACTCACAAGGCTACACCTTC.

V usage is TRBV5-5 and J usage is TRBJ1-1, with TRBD1 matching 7 bases. The CDR3 has 17 residues. After removal of 3 bases from V and 0 bases from J, the junction contained 11 bases not matched to a gene. CDR1 is SGHKS, CDR2 YYEKEE, per germline (reference sequence). The CDR3 protein is CASSSNRQGKMNTEAFF. For the CDR3, the DNA is TGTGCCAGCAGCTCCAACCGACAGGGTAAAATGAACACTGAAGCTTTCTTT.

Notes on this clone: The same CDR3 arises from other DNA sequences in this sample as well. In DNA, the CDR3 is TGTGCCAGCAGTTACTCGGGACAGGGCTCTGGCTACACCTTC. Protein sequence: CASSYSGQGSGYTF. The V call is TRBV6-5, the J call TRBJ1-2; 9 bases line up with TRBD1. V lost 0 bases to trimming and J lost 7 bases; unmatched junction nucleotides: 3. Germline assignment: CDR1 MNHEY and CDR2 SVGAGI. This CDR3 comprises 14 residues.

This chain uses TRBV7-2 with TRBJ2-7, with 7 bases matching TRBD2. Germline trimming cut 2 bases from V and 2 bases from J; bases unmatched to any gene: 6. The CDR3 spans 15 residues. CDR1 and CDR2 (germline): SGHTA, FQGNSA. The CDR3 DNA is TGTGCCAGCAGCTTATCCAGCGGGACTCCCTACGAGCAGTACTTC. It translates to CASSLSSGTPYEQYF.

The J gene is TRBJ2-1, the V gene TRBV2; possible D gene TRBD2, 6 bases. The CDR3 contains 15 residues. Trimming stripped 8 bases from V and 2 bases from J, with 16 bases between. From germline, CDR1 is SNHLY and CDR2 FYNNEI. CDR3 sequence (DNA): TGTGCCAGCGGTTTTCTAGCGAGCGCCTACAATGAGCAGTTCTTC. It is translated as CASGFLASAYNEQFF. The variable domain in full, with the rest retrieved from reference TRBV2 and TRBJ2-1, is EPEVTQTPSHQVTQMGQEVILRCVPISNHLYFYWYRQILGQKVEFLVSFYNNEISEKSEIFDDQFSVERPDGSNFTLKIRSTKLEDSAMYFCASGFLASAYNEQFFGPGTRLTVL.

J is TRBJ2-7 and V is TRBV18; tentative D call: TRBD2 (6 bases). CDR1 is KGHSH and CDR2 is LQKENI in the germline V gene. V was trimmed by 5 bases and J by 1 base, leaving 9 bases between them. The CDR3 consists of 13 residues. The CDR3 coding sequence is TGTGCCAGCTCAACGACTAGGTCCTACGAGCAGTACTTC. Protein: CASSTTRSYEQYF. The variable domain in full, completed from reference TRBV18 and TRBJ2-7, reads NAGVMQNPRHLVRRRGQEARLRCSPMKGHSHVYWYRQLPEEGLKFMVYLQKENIIDESGMPKERFSAEFPKEGPSILRIQQVVRGDSAAYFCASSTTRSYEQYFGPGTRLTVT.

This clone came up many times. The chain couples TRBV2 to TRBJ1-2; 7 nucleotides agree with TRBD1. There are 14 residues in the CDR3. Per germline, CDR1 SNHLY and CDR2 FYNNEI. The ends lost 7 bases at V and 4 bases at J; junction bases unmatched: 9. CDR3: CASKYDWDSYGYTF. DNA of the CDR3: TGTGCCAGCAAATACGATTGGGACAGCTATGGCTACACCTTC.

The rearrangement links TRBV29-1 to TRBJ1-2; a weak D match, TRBD1 (5 bases). This CDR3 spans 16 amino acids. The germline V gene encodes CDR1 SQVTM and CDR2 ANQGSEA. V was trimmed by 0 bases and J by 2 bases, leaving 16 bases between them. The CDR3 is CSVEERGRGRNYGYTF. The DNA of the CDR3 is TGCAGCGTTGAAGAGCGGGGGAGGGGAAGAAACTATGGCTACACCTTC.

Only one count was recorded for this clone. The chain employs TRBV7-5 and TRBJ2-7; the D segment call TRBD2 is taken from the table without a DNA check. TRBV7-5 is a pseudogene locus. The CDR3 has 16 residues. The CDR3 DNA is TGTGCCAGAAGCAATCCAAGGACTAGCGGGGACTACGAGCAGTACTTC. Its protein is CARSNPRTSGDYEQYF.

This clone was recorded only once. The V gene is TRBV18, the J gene TRBJ1-6; D is unclear. V was pared by 3 bases and J by 5 bases, with 8 bases between. The CDR3 contains 14 residues. Germline V CDR1 and CDR2: KGHSH, LQKENI. The DNA for the CDR3 is TGTGCCAGCTCACCTGAGACAAATAATTCACCCCTCCACTTT. This translates into CASSPETNNSPLHF.

The V gene is TRBV12-3 or TRBV12-4, the J gene TRBJ1-4; D not certain. The CDR3 covers 12 residues. V was pared by 7 bases and J by 4 bases, with 7 bases between. The CDR3 spells CASTNSNEKLFF. The CDR3 coding sequence is TGTGCCAGCACCAACAGTAATGAAAAACTGTTTTTT.

This chain links TRBV29-1 with TRBJ1-1; possible D gene TRBD1, 5 bases. Deletions cut 4 bases from V and 2 bases from J, with 23 bases between. Germline CDR1 is SQVTM and CDR2 is ANQGSEA. The CDR3 sequence is 17 residues long. CDR3 DNA: TGCAGCGTTGGTCCCTGGGGGGACCCTGGAGGAAACACTGAAGCTTTCTTT. It encodes CSVGPWGDPGGNTEAFF.

The chain couples TRBV18 to TRBJ1-5; possible D gene TRBD1, 5 bases. The CDR3 sequence is 14 residues long. Germline loops: CDR1 KGHSH, CDR2 LQKENI. Trimming pared 2 bases from V and 6 bases from J, leaving 11 bases between. The DNA for the CDR3 is TGTGCCAGCTCACCAGACAGAGTAGCTCAGCCCCAGCATTTT. Amino acid sequence: CASSPDRVAQPQHF.

In this sample, this clone turned up once. In DNA, the CDR3 is TGCGCCAGCAGCTCGACAGGGGCCTTTGGGGGAGAGCAGTACTTC. Its protein is CASSSTGAFGGEQYF. V is TRBV5-1 and J is TRBJ2-7; 8 nucleotides match TRBD1. The CDR3 runs 15 residues. The germline CDR1 and CDR2 sequences are SGHRS and YFSETQ. The V segment lost 3 bases and the J segment 7 bases; nucleotides outside the gene matches: 12.

The genes are TRBV30 and TRBJ2-6; 7 bases align to TRBD2. The germline CDR1 and CDR2 sequences are GTSNPN and SVGIG (reference sequence). The J segment lost 0 bases and the V segment lost 5 bases, leaving 1 base of the junction unmatched. The CDR3 runs 14 residues. The CDR3 is CAWGEGSGANVLTF. DNA of the CDR3: TGTGCCTGGGGGGAGGGCTCTGGGGCCAACGTCCTGACTTTC. Full variable domain (missing parts from reference TRBV30 and TRBJ2-6): SQTIHQWPATLVQPVGSPLSLECTVEGTSNPNLYWYRQAAGRGLQLLFYSVGIGQISSEVPQNLSASRPQDRQFILSSKKLLLSDSGFYLCAWGEGSGANVLTFGAGSRLTVL.

This clone was observed once. The rearrangement joins TRBV4-1 to TRBJ1-2; D is uncertain. The V gene's germline CDR1 is MGHRA and CDR2 YSYEKL. Trimming took 1 base from V and 3 from J, leaving 9 bases between them. The CDR3 sequence is 14 residues long. The CDR3 reads CASSQVGEDYGYTF. The CDR3 region has the DNA TGCGCCAGCAGCCAAGTGGGAGAGGACTATGGCTACACCTTC.

This clone was detected only once. This chain links TRBV5-1 with TRBJ2-2, with TRBD1 as a possible D gene (5 bases). Germline values: CDR1 SGHRS, CDR2 YFSETQ. V was pared by 1 base and J by 4 bases, with 14 bases between. CDR3 length: 16 residues. The CDR3 region is CASSLNPPGSTGELFF. The CDR3 DNA sequence: TGCGCCAGCAGCTTGAACCCCCCAGGGTCCACCGGGGAGCTGTTTTTT. The whole variable domain, remainder taken from reference TRBV5-1 and TRBJ2-2, is KAGVTQTPRYLIKTRGQQVTLSCSPISGHRSVSWYQQTPGQGLQFLFEYFSETQRNKGNFPGRFSGRQFSNSRSEMNVSTLELGDSALYLCASSLNPPGSTGELFFGEGSRLTVL.

The chain uses TRBV7-3 and TRBJ1-6; 7 bases match TRBD1. Germline V CDR1 and CDR2: SGHTA, FQGTGA. The junction had 6 bases not matched to a gene; V was cut back by 6 bases and J by 7 bases. CDR3 length: 14 amino acids. CDR3 region: CASSSGTANSPLHF. The CDR3 nucleotides read TGTGCCAGCAGTTCCGGGACAGCAAATTCACCCCTCCACTTT.

This chain joins TRBV5-1 and TRBJ2-5; D not resolved. The germline V gene has CDR1 SGHRS and CDR2 YFSETQ. The CDR3 sequence is 14 residues long. Between the trimmed V and J ends, which lost 0 bases and 5 bases, there was a span of 11 bases. The CDR3 reads CASSLGRGRETQYF. The CDR3 coding sequence is TGCGCCAGCAGCTTGGGCCGTGGCAGGGAGACCCAGTACTTC.

The chain joins TRBV7-2 to TRBJ2-3; D perhaps matches TRBD2 (5 bases). In germline, CDR1 is SGHTA, CDR2 FQGNSA. This CDR3 spans 18 amino acids. V lost 5 bases to trimming and J lost 0 bases, with 21 bases between them. The CDR3 reads CASSQGIPGKRSTDTQYF. The CDR3 nucleotides are TGTGCCAGCAGCCAAGGAATCCCGGGAAAGCGTAGCACAGATACGCAGTATTTT.

The chain recombines TRBV6-5 with TRBJ2-7, with 8 bases matching TRBD1. This CDR3 spans 14 amino acids. Per germline, CDR1 MNHEY and CDR2 SVGAGI. V shed 6 bases, J shed 3 bases, and the junction held 7 bases outside the gene matches. In DNA, the CDR3 is TGTGCCAGCAGCCTACGACAGGGGCGCTACGAGCAGTACTTC. The encoded protein is CASSLRQGRYEQYF.

V usage is TRBV7-2 and J usage is TRBJ1-3; tentatively, D is TRBD1 (6 bases). Trimming pared 1 base from V and 6 bases from J, leaving 13 bases between. Germline V gene lookup returns CDR1 SGHTA and CDR2 FQGNSA. The CDR3 has 15 residues. The CDR3 region has the DNA TGTGCCAGCAGCTTAGTGGGGGCCTCGGAAAACACCATATATTTT. It codes for CASSLVGASENTIYF.